The source of this TCR beta chain is a study of cytomegalovirus exposure and HLA in healthy donors. Study-wide points: The study flagged approximately 180 TCR beta chains as cytomegalovirus-associated. Clonal expansion, a later analysis showed, was greater in HLA-associated TCR beta chains than in equally common others. Researchers reported from a later analysis that most CMV-associated TCR beta chains appeared HLA-restricted. It was only CMV serostatus that was available as immune exposure information.

Germline V gene sequence: CDR1 MNHEY, CDR2 SMNVEV (reference sequence). This CDR3 is built from 15 residues. V gave up 3 bases and J gave up 5 bases; unmatched junction bases: 7. The PCR ran on 60 Vbeta and 13 Jbeta primers. Some clones are missing from TCRdb's copy, which holds only in-frame ones; the method was immunoSEQ multiplex PCR. The sample records some 120,000 clones, approximately 81% being singletons. Comments on this clone: Its specificity is unknown.

Sequenced sample: PBMCs. This receptor was taken from a woman in her 30s in good health and CMV-seronegative. The V gene is TRBV27, the J gene TRBJ2-1; TRBD2 matches at 7 bases. CDR3 nucleotide sequence: TGTGCCAGCAGTTTTCTGGCTAGCGGACACAATGAGCAGTTCTTC. Its translation: CASSFLASGHNEQFF.